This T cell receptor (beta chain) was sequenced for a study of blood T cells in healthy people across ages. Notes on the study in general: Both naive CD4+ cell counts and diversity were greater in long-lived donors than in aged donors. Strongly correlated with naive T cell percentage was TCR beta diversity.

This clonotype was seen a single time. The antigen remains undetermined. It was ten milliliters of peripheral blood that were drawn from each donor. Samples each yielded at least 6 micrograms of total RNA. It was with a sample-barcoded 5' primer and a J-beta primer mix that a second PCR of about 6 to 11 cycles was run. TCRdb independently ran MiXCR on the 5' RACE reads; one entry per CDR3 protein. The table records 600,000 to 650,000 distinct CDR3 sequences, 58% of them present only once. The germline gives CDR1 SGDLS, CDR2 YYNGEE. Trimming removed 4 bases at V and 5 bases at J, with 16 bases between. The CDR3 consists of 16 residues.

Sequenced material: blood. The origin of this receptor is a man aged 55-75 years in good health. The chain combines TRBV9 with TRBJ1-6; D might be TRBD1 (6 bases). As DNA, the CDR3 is TGTGCCAGCAGCCCCGGACAGCCTCGAAATAATTCACCCCTCCACTTT. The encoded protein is CASSPGQPRNNSPLHF.